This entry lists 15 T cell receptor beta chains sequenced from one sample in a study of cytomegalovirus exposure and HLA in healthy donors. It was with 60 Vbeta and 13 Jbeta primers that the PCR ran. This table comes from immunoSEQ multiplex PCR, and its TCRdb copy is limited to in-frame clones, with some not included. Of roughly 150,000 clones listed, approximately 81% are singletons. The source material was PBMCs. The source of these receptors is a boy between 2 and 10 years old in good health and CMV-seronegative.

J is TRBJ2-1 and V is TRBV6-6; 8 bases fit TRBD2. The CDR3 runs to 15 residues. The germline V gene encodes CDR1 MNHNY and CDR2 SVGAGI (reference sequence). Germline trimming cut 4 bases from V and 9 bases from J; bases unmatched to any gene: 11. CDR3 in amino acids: CASSSLAGKGSEQFF. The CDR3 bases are TGTGCCAGCAGTTCCTTAGCGGGAAAGGGGAGTGAGCAGTTCTTC.

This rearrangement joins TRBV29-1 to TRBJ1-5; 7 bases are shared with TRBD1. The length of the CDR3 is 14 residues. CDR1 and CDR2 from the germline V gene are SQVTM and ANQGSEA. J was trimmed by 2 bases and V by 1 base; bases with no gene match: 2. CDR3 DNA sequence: TGCAGCGTTGAAGTTGACAGGGGCAATCAGCCCCAGCATTTT. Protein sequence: CSVEVDRGNQPQHF. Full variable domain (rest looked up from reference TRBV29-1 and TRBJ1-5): SAVISQKPSRDICQRGTSLTIQCQVDSQVTMMFWYRQQPGQSLTLIATANQGSEATYESGFVIDKFPISRPNLTFSTLTVSNMSPEDSSIYLCSVEVDRGNQPQHFGDGTRLSIL.

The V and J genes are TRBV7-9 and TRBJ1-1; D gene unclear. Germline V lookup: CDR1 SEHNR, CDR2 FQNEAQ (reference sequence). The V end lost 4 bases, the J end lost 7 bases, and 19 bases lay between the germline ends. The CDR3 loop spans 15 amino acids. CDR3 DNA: TGTGCCAGCAGCTACCCAAGATCCGCGACAAATGAAGCTTTCTTT. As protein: CASSYPRSATNEAFF. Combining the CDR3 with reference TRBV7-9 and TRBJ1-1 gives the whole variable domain DTGVSQNPRHKITKRGQNVTFRCDPISEHNRLYWYRQTLGQGPEFLTYFQNEAQLEKSRLLSDRFSAERPKGSFSTLEIQRTEQGDSAMYLCASSYPRSATNEAFFGQGTRLTVV.

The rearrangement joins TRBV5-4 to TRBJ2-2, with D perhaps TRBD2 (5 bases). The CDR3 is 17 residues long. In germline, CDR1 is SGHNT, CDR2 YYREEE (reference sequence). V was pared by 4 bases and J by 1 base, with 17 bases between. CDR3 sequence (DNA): TGTGCCAGCAGCCCTCCTAGCCGCCCAATGAACACCGGGGAGCTGTTTTTT. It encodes CASSPPSRPMNTGELFF.

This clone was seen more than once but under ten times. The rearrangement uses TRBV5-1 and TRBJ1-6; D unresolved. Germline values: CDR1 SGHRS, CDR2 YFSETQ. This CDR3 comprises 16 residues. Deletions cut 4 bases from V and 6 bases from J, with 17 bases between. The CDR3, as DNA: TGCGCCAGCAGCGCCGGACCAGGACGGGGTAATTCACCCCTCCACTTT. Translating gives CASSAGPGRGNSPLHF.

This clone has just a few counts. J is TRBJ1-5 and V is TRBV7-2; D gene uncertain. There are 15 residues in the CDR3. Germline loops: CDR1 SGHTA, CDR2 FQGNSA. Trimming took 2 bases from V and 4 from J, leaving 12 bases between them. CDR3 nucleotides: TGTGCCAGCAGCTTATCTGCAGGTAGAAATCAGCCCCAGCATTTT. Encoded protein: CASSLSAGRNQPQHF. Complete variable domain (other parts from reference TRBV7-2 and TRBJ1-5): GAGVSQSPSNKVTEKGKDVELRCDPISGHTALYWYRQSLGQGLEFLIYFQGNSAPDKSGLPSDRFSAERTGGSVSTLTIQRTQQEDSAVYLCASSLSAGRNQPQHFGDGTRLSIL.

This CDR3 is CASSVGRQASRNSPLHF. DNA of the CDR3: TGTGCCAGCAGCGTAGGGAGACAGGCTTCACGGAATTCACCCCTCCACTTT. The chain links TRBV9 to TRBJ1-6, with D perhaps TRBD1 (6 bases). The CDR3 has 17 amino acids. V was shortened by 0 bases and J by 7 bases, with 17 bases between the two germline ends. Germline V CDR1 and CDR2: SGDLS, YYNGEE.

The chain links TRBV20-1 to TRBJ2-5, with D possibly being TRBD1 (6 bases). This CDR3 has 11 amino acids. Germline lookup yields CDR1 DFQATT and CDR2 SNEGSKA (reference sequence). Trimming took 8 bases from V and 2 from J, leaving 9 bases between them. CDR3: CSRDKQETQYF. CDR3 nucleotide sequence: TGCAGTCGGGACAAACAAGAGACCCAGTACTTC.

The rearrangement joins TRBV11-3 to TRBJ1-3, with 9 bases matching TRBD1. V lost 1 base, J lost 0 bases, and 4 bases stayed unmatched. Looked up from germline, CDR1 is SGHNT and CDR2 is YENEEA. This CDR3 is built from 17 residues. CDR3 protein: CASSLGDRVSSGNTIYF. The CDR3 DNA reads TGTGCCAGCAGCTTAGGGGACAGGGTGAGCTCTGGAAACACCATATATTTT.

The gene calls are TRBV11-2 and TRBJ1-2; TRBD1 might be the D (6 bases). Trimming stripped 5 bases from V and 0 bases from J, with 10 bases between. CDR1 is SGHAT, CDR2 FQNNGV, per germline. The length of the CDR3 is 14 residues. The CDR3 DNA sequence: TGTGCCAGCAGCCGCACAGGGTCTAACTATGGCTACACCTTC. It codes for CASSRTGSNYGYTF.

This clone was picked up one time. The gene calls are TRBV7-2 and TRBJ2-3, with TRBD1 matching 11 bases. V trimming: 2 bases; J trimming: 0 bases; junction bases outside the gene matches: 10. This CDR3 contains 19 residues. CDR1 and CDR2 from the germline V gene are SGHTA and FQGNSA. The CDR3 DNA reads TGTGCCAGCAGCTTACAGGGACAGGGGGATCTGTTGAGCACAGATACGCAGTATTTT. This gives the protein CASSLQGQGDLLSTDTQYF.

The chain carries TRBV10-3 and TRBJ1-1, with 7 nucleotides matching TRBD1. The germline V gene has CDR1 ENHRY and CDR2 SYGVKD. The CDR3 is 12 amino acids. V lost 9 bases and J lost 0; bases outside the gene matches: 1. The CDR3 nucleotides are TGTGCCATTGGACAGGTGAACACTGAAGCTTTCTTT. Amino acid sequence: CAIGQVNTEAFF.

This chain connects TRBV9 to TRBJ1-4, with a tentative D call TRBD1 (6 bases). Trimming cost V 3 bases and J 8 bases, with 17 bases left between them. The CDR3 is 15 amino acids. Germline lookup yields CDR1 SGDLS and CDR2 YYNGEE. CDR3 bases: TGTGCCAGCAGCGCCCGACAGGCGGATCGGGAAAAACTGTTTTTT. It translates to CASSARQADREKLFF.

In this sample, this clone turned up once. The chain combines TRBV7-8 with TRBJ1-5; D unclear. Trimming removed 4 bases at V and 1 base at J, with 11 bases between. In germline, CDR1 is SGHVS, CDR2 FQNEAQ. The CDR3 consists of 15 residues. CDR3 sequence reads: CASSSLPGSNQPQHF. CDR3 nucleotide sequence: TGTGCCAGCAGCTCCCTCCCGGGGAGCAATCAGCCCCAGCATTTT.

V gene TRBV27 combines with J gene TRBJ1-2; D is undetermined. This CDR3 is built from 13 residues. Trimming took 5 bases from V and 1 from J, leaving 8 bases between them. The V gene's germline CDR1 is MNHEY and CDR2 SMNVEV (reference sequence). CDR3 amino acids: CASSPLFNYGYTF. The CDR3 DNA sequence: TGTGCCAGCAGTCCGTTGTTTAACTATGGCTACACCTTC.